This TCR beta chain comes out of a study of cytomegalovirus exposure and HLA in healthy donors. V was clipped by 2 bases and J by 3 bases, with 9 bases between them. CDR3 length: 14 amino acids. Germline V gene data show CDR1 as SNHLY and CDR2 as FYNNEI. PCR primers comprised 60 Vbeta and 13 Jbeta primers. Sequencing was performed with immunoSEQ multiplex PCR; in TCRdb, only in-frame clones are kept and a portion is missing. With about 50,000 clones in the sample, the ten largest clones hold roughly 1%. The sequenced sample consisted of PBMCs. The clonotype originates from a woman aged 40 to 50 in good health and CMV-seronegative. The V and J genes are TRBV2 and TRBJ2-3, with D possibly being TRBD1 (5 bases). The CDR3 region has the DNA TGTGCCAGCAGTGAAAAGGGGAAAACAGATACGCAGTATTTT. It codes for CASSEKGKTDTQYF.